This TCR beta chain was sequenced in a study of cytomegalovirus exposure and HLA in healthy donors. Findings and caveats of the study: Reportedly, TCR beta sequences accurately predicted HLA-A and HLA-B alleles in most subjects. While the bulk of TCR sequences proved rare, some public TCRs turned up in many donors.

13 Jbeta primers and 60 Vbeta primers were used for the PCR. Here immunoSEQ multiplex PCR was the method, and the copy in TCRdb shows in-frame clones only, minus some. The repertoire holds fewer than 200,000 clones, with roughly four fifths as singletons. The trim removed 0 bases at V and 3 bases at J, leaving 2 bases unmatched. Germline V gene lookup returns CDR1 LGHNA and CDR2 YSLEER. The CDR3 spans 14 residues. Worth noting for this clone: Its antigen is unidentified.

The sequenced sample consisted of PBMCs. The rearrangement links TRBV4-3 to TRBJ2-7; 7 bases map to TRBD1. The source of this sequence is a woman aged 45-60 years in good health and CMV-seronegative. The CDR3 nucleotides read TGCGCCAGCAGCCAAGATCACAGGGGCTACGAGCAGTACTTC. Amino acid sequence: CASSQDHRGYEQYF.